These 18 T cell receptor beta chains share one sample of origin, sequenced in a study of T-cell reconstitution after alpha-beta-depleted transplantation in children. Unique molecular identifiers tagged the TCRbeta library. MiXCR was run by TCRdb on the PCR reads, yielding one entry per CDR3 protein. The sample lists around 800,000 distinct CDR3 sequences, about 15% occurring once. Sequenced here: PBMCs, mostly from graft donor cells, sampled 360 days after TCRalphabeta/CD19-depleted stem cell transplant. These receptors were collected from a male patient under 18 who had a stem cell transplant for acute lymphoblastic leukemia, so the T cells may come from the graft donor.

The V gene is TRBV6-5, the J gene TRBJ2-7; unclear D gene. This CDR3 region has 17 residues. V gave up 6 bases and J gave up 0 bases, with 21 bases separating them. Germline-derived CDR1 and CDR2 are MNHEY and SVGAGI. CDR3 sequence (DNA): TGTGCCAGCAGCCGTGATCAACATGGTAGCTACTCCTACGAGCAGTACTTC. It codes for CASSRDQHGSYSYEQYF.

This clonotype showed up many times. The chain has TRBV5-1 and TRBJ2-7; D not certain. The CDR3 has 12 residues. Germline values: CDR1 SGHRS, CDR2 YFSETQ. V shed 2 bases and J shed 3 bases, with 6 bases lying between them. The CDR3 DNA sequence: TGCGCCAGCAGCTTCCCAGACTACGAGCAGTACTTC. Protein sequence: CASSFPDYEQYF. The full variable domain, with the rest looked up from reference TRBV5-1 and TRBJ2-7, is KAGVTQTPRYLIKTRGQQVTLSCSPISGHRSVSWYQQTPGQGLQFLFEYFSETQRNKGNFPGRFSGRQFSNSRSEMNVSTLELGDSALYLCASSFPDYEQYFGPGTRLTVT.

This clonotype was counted ten times or more. V usage is TRBV27 and J usage is TRBJ2-1; perhaps TRBD2 as D (6 bases). The CDR3 spans 14 residues. V gave up 5 bases and J gave up 4 bases, with 12 bases separating them. CDR1 and CDR2 (germline): MNHEY, SMNVEV (reference sequence). CDR3 nucleotides: TGTGCCAGCAGTACGGGAGAAGGGTACAATGAGCAGTTCTTC. Its protein product is CASSTGEGYNEQFF.

The CDR3: CASSSDPESRETQYF. CDR3 bases: TGTGCCAGCAGTTCCGACCCGGAGAGTCGGGAGACCCAGTACTTC. The genes are TRBV27 and TRBJ2-5; D ambiguous. Germline CDR1 MNHEY, CDR2 SMNVEV (reference sequence). CDR3 length equals 15 residues. V was shortened by 4 bases and J by 5 bases, with 17 bases between the two germline ends.

V gene TRBV19 combines with J gene TRBJ2-1, with 7 bases that match TRBD1. CDR1 and CDR2 (germline): LNHDA, SQIVND (reference sequence). V was pared by 1 base and J by 8 bases, with 8 bases of the junction left unmatched. The CDR3 sequence is 15 residues long. Here the CDR3 DNA reads TGTGCCAGTAGTATAGGCCAGGGGGTACGATATGAGCAGTTCTTC. Amino acids: CASSIGQGVRYEQFF.

This clonotype was observed a handful of times. V gene TRBV4-1 combines with J gene TRBJ1-5; no firm D call. V was pared by 0 bases and J by 1 base, with 7 bases between. Germline CDR1 is MGHRA and CDR2 is YSYEKL. The CDR3 sequence is 15 residues long. CDR3 protein: CASSQDRLSNQPQHF. The CDR3 DNA reads as TGCGCCAGCAGCCAAGATCGTCTAAGCAATCAGCCCCAGCATTTT.

This rearrangement joins TRBV7-2 to TRBJ1-1; D perhaps matches TRBD1 (5 bases). The ends were cut back, 2 bases at V and 4 bases at J, with 14 bases in the middle. Per germline, CDR1 SGHTA and CDR2 FQGNSA. The CDR3 extends over 15 amino acids. DNA of the CDR3: TGTGCCAGCAGCTTAATGAGGTGGGGGATCACTGAAGCTTTCTTT. Its protein product is CASSLMRWGITEAFF.

This clonotype showed up just a few times. The rearrangement uses TRBV5-1 and TRBJ2-7; 8 bases are a match to TRBD1. The CDR3 is made up of 15 amino acids. J gave up 4 bases and V 2 bases, and 8 bases lay outside the gene matches. CDR1 SGHRS and CDR2 YFSETQ come from the germline V gene. The CDR3 loop is CASSFPGTGTYEQYF. The CDR3 bases are TGCGCCAGCAGCTTCCCCGGGACAGGAACTTACGAGCAGTACTTC.

This chain joins TRBV20-1 and TRBJ2-3; 9 bases map to TRBD2. The junction had 9 bases not matched to a gene; V was cut back by 6 bases and J by 2 bases. The CDR3 has 15 amino acids. Germline CDR1 and CDR2: DFQATT and SNEGSKA (reference sequence). This chain's CDR3 is CSARPLAGITDTQYF. The CDR3 DNA is TGCAGTGCAAGGCCCCTAGCGGGGATCACAGATACGCAGTATTTT.

The chain links TRBV19 to TRBJ2-7, with 8 bases that match TRBD2. Germline CDR1 reads LNHDA; CDR2 reads SQIVND (reference sequence). The CDR3 has 14 residues. J gave up 3 bases and V 6 bases, and 7 bases lay outside the gene matches. The CDR3 bases are TGTGCCAGTAGCTTGGGACTAGACCTCTACGAGCAGTACTTC. Its translation: CASSLGLDLYEQYF.

This sequence joins TRBV4-1 and TRBJ2-7, with D hard to call. CDR3 size: 12 residues. Germline V CDR1 and CDR2: MGHRA, YSYEKL. Trimming removed 0 bases at V and 6 bases at J, with 6 bases between. The CDR3 DNA is TGCGCCAGCAGCCAAGATCCAGGCGAGCAGTACTTC. Protein: CASSQDPGEQYF.

The genes are TRBV9 and TRBJ2-1, with D tentatively TRBD2 (5 bases). V was pared by 4 bases and J by 0 bases, with 14 bases between. Germline CDR1 and CDR2: SGDLS and YYNGEE. The CDR3 length is 16 residues. CDR3 in DNA: TGTGCCAGCAGCTCGAGGACGGGGAGCTCCTACAATGAGCAGTTCTTC. As protein: CASSSRTGSSYNEQFF.

This clonotype has at least ten counts. The chain joins TRBV12-3 or TRBV12-4 to TRBJ2-5; TRBD2 agrees at 10 bases. After removal of 5 bases from V and 3 bases from J, the junction contained 6 bases not matched to a gene. This CDR3 contains 15 residues. The CDR3 here is CASSGILAGEETQYF. CDR3 nucleotides: TGTGCCAGCAGTGGCATCCTAGCGGGAGAAGAGACCCAGTACTTC.

This chain connects TRBV12-3 or TRBV12-4 to TRBJ1-1; D unresolved. V was trimmed by 3 bases and J by 8 bases, leaving 13 bases between them. The CDR3 has 13 residues. The CDR3 region has the DNA TGTGCCAGCAGTTTCGGGTCGGGCCGCGAAGCTTTCTTT. Protein product: CASSFGSGREAFF.

This clonotype was observed once. The rearrangement joins TRBV5-1 to TRBJ2-3, with a possible D match to TRBD2 (5 bases). This CDR3 is built from 16 residues. Germline CDR1 SGHRS, CDR2 YFSETQ. Trimming pared 3 bases from V and 0 bases from J, leaving 14 bases between. The CDR3 bases are TGCGCCAGCAGCTGGACGACTATGACTAGCACAGATACGCAGTATTTT. Translation gives CASSWTTMTSTDTQYF. Full variable domain (outside the CDR3, taken from reference TRBV5-1 and TRBJ2-3): KAGVTQTPRYLIKTRGQQVTLSCSPISGHRSVSWYQQTPGQGLQFLFEYFSETQRNKGNFPGRFSGRQFSNSRSEMNVSTLELGDSALYLCASSWTTMTSTDTQYFGPGTRLTVL.

This sequence joins TRBV20-1 and TRBJ2-7, with 10 bases aligning to TRBD1. This CDR3 region has 16 residues. CDR1 DFQATT and CDR2 SNEGSKA come from the germline V gene (reference sequence). Unmatched junction bases numbered 15, after V lost 4 bases and J lost 6 bases. The CDR3 region has the DNA TGCAGTGCTACCAAAACTGGGACAGGGGTTATTCGCGAGCAGTACTTC. Translating gives CSATKTGTGVIREQYF.

The chain couples TRBV7-2 to TRBJ2-3; 7 bases match TRBD2. The J segment lost 2 bases and the V segment lost 3 bases, leaving 5 bases of the junction unmatched. The CDR3 contains 15 residues. CDR1 SGHTA and CDR2 FQGNSA come from the germline V gene. The CDR3 DNA follows: TGTGCCAGCAGCTTTAAGCGGGGTCACACAGATACGCAGTATTTT. Its protein is CASSFKRGHTDTQYF. Variable domain in full (rest from reference TRBV7-2 and TRBJ2-3): GAGVSQSPSNKVTEKGKDVELRCDPISGHTALYWYRQSLGQGLEFLIYFQGNSAPDKSGLPSDRFSAERTGGSVSTLTIQRTQQEDSAVYLCASSFKRGHTDTQYFGPGTRLTVL.

This clonotype was seen ten or more times. The chain joins TRBV18 to TRBJ2-7; 7 bases match TRBD1. The CDR3 totals 16 residues. Germline V gives CDR1 KGHSH, CDR2 LQKENI. With V trimmed by 0 bases and J by 5 bases, 10 bases remained unmatched. This CDR3 is CASSPPTGSSGHEQYF. CDR3 DNA sequence: TGTGCCAGCTCACCACCGACAGGGTCCTCCGGCCACGAGCAGTACTTC.